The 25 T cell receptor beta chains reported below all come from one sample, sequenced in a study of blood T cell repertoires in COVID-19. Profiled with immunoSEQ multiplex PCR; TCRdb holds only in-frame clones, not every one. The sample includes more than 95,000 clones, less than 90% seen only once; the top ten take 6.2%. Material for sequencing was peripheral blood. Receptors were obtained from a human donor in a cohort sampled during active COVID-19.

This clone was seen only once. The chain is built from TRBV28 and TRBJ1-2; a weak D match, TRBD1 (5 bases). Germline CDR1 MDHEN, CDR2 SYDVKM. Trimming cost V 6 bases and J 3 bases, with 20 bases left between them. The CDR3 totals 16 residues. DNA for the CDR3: TGTGCCAGCAGATCCCTCTGGGGGGTCGATTACTATGGCTACACCTTC. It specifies CASRSLWGVDYYGYTF.

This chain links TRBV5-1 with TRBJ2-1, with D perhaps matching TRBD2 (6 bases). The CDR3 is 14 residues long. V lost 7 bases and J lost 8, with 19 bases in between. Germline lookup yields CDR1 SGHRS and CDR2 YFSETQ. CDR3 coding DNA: TGCGCCAGCGGGAGTAGGAGGGCCTTCGATGAGCAGTTCTTC. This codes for CASGSRRAFDEQFF.

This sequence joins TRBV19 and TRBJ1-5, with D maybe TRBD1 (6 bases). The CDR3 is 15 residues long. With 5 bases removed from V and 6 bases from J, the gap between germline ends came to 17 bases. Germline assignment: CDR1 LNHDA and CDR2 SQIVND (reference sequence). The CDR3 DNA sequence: TGTGCCAGTAGTGTTACAGGGCCAGCGAGTCAGCCCCAGCATTTT. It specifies CASSVTGPASQPQHF. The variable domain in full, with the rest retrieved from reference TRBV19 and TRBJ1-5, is DGGITQSPKYLFRKEGQNVTLSCEQNLNHDAMYWYRQDPGQGLRLIYYSQIVNDFQKGDIAEGYSVSREKKESFPLTVTSAQKNPTAFYLCASSVTGPASQPQHFGDGTRLSIL.

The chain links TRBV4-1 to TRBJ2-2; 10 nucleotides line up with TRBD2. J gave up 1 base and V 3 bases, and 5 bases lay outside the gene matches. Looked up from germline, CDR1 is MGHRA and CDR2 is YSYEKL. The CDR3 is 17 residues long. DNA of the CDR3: TGCGCCAGCAGCCAGCCGGGACTAGCGTTGAACACCGGGGAGCTGTTTTTT. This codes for CASSQPGLALNTGELFF.

CDR3 protein: CASSSTGTYNEQFF. In DNA form, the CDR3 reads TGTGCCAGCAGCTCGACAGGTACCTACAATGAGCAGTTCTTC. The V gene is TRBV28, the J gene TRBJ2-1, with TRBD1 as a possible D gene (6 bases). Between the trimmed V and J ends, which lost 6 bases and 2 bases, there was a span of 11 bases. This CDR3 is 14 amino acids long. CDR1 MDHEN and CDR2 SYDVKM come from the germline V gene. Supplemented by reference TRBV28 and TRBJ2-1, the full variable domain reads DVKVTQSSRYLVKRTGEKVFLECVQDMDHENMFWYRQDPGLGLRLIYFSYDVKMKEKGDIPEGYSVSREKKERFSLILESASTNQTSMYLCASSSTGTYNEQFFGPGTRLTVL.

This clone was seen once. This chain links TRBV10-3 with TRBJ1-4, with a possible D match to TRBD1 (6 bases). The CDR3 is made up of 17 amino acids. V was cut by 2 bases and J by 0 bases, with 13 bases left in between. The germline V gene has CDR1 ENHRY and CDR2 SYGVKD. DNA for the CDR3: TGTGCCATCAGTGAGGGACAGCTACCCGCAACTAATGAAAAACTGTTTTTT. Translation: CAISEGQLPATNEKLFF.

The CDR3: CASRNRDQGFRETQYF. The CDR3 DNA reads TGTGCCAGCAGAAACAGAGACCAGGGTTTTCGGGAGACCCAGTACTTC. The chain carries TRBV7-8 and TRBJ2-5; D might be TRBD1 (5 bases). This CDR3 is built from 16 residues. The V end lost 6 bases, the J end lost 5 bases, and 22 bases lay between the germline ends. From germline, CDR1 is SGHVS and CDR2 FQNEAQ.

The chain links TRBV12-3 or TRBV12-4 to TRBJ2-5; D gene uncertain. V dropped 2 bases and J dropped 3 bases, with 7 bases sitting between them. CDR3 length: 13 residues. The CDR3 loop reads CASSLIAEETQYF. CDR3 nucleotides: TGTGCCAGCAGTTTAATCGCGGAAGAGACCCAGTACTTC.

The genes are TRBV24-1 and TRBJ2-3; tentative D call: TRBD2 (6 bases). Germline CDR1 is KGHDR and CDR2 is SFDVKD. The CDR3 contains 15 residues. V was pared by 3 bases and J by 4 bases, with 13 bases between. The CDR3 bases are TGTGCCACCAGTGATGGCACTAGCAGCCCAGATACGCAGTATTTT. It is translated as CATSDGTSSPDTQYF.

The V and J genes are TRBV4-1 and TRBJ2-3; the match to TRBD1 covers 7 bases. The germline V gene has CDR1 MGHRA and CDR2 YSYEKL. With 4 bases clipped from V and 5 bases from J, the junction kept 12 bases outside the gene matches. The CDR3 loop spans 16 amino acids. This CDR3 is CASSRSDGTARDTQYF. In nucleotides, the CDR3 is TGCGCCAGCAGCCGGAGTGACGGGACAGCCCGAGATACGCAGTATTTT.

The DNA of the CDR3 is TGTGCCAGTAGTATCGACAGGGAAGGTGGAAACACCATATATTTT. Translation gives CASSIDREGGNTIYF. V gene TRBV19 combines with J gene TRBJ1-3; 7 nucleotides align to TRBD1. The CDR3 extends over 15 amino acids. From germline, CDR1 is LNHDA and CDR2 SQIVND (reference sequence). V shed 3 bases, J shed 3 bases, and the junction held 5 bases outside the gene matches.

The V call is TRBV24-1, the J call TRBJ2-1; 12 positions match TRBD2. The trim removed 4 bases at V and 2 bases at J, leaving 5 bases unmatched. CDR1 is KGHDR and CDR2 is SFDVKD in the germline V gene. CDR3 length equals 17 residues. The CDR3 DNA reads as TGTGCCACCAGTGACCGACTAGCGGGAGCGACCTACAATGAGCAGTTCTTC. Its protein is CATSDRLAGATYNEQFF.

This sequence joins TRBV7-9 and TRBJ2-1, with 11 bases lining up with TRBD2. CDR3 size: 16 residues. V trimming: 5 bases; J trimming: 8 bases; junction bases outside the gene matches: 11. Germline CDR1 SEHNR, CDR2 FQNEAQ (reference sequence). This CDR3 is CASSLWGSGGADEQFF. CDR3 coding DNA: TGTGCCAGCAGCCTCTGGGGTAGCGGGGGGGCCGATGAGCAGTTCTTC.

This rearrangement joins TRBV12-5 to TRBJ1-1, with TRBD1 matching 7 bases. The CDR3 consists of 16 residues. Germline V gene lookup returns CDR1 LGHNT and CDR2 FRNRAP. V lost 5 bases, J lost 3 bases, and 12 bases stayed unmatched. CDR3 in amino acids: CASGAQTGLNHTEAFF. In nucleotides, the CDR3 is TGTGCTAGTGGTGCCCAGACAGGGTTGAACCACACTGAAGCTTTCTTT.

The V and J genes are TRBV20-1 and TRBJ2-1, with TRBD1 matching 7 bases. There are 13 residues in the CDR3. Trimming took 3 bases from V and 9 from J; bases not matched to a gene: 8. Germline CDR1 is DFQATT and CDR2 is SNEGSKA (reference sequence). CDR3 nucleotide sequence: TGCAGTGCTAGTAGAACAGGGGTAGGTGAGCAGTTCTTC. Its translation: CSASRTGVGEQFF.

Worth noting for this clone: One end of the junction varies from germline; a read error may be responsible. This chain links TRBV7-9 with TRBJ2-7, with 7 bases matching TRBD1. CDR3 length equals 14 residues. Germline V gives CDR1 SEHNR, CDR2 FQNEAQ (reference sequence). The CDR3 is CAIANRDSTYEQHF. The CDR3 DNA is TGTGCCATCGCGAACCGGGACAGTACCTACGAGCAGCACTTC.

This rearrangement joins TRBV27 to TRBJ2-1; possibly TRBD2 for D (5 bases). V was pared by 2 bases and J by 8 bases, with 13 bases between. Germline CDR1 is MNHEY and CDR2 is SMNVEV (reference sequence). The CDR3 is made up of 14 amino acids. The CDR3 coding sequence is TGTGCCAGCAGTTTAGTGACTAAGTTGTATGAGCAGTTCTTC. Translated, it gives CASSLVTKLYEQFF.

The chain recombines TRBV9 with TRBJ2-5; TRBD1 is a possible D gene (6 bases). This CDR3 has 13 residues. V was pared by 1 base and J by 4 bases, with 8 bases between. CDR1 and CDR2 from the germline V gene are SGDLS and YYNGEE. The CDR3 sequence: CASSVTGRETQYF. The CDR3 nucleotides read TGTGCCAGCAGCGTAACAGGGAGAGAGACCCAGTACTTC.

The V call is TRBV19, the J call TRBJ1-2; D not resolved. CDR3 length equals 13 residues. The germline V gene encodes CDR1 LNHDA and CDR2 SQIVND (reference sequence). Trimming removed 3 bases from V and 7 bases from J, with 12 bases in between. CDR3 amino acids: CASSITNAGGYTF. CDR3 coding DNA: TGTGCCAGTAGTATTACGAACGCGGGTGGCTACACCTTC.

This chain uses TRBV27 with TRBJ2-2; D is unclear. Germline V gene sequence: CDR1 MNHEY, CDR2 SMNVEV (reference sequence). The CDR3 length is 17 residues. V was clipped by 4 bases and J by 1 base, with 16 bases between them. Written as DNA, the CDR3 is TGTGCCAGCAGTTCCTCATCGGCAGCGAGGAACACCGGGGAGCTGTTTTTT. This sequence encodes CASSSSSAARNTGELFF.

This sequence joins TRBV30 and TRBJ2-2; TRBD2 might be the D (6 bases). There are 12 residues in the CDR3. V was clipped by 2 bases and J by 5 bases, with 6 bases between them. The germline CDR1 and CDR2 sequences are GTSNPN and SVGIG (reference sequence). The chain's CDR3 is CAWSRGTGELFF. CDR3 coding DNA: TGTGCCTGGAGTCGGGGGACCGGGGAGCTGTTTTTT.

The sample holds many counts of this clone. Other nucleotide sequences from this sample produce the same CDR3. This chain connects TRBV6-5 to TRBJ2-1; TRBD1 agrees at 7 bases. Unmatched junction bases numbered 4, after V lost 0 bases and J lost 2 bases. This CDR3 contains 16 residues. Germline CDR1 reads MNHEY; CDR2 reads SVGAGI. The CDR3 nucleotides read TGTGCCAGCAGTTACTCGAACAGGGGCCCCTACAATGAGCAGTTCTTC. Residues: CASSYSNRGPYNEQFF.

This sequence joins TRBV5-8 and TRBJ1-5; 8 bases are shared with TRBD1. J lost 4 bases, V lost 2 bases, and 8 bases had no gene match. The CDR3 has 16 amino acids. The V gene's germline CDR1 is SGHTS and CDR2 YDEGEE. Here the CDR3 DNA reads TGTGCCAGCAGCTTTAACCCAGACAGGGGTAATCAGCCCCAGCATTTT. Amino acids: CASSFNPDRGNQPQHF.

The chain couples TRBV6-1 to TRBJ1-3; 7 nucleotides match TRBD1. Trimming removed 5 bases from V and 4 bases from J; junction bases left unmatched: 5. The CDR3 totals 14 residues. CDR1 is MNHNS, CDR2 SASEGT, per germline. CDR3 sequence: CASSSTGAGNTIYF. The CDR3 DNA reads TGTGCCAGCAGTTCCACAGGGGCGGGAAACACCATATATTTT.

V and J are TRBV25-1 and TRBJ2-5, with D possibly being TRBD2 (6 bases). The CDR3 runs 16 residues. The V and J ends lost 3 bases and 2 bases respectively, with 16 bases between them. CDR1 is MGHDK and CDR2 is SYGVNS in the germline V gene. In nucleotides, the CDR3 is TGTGCCAGCAGTGATTTTGGCGGGATCATACAAGAGACCCAGTACTTC. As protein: CASSDFGGIIQETQYF.